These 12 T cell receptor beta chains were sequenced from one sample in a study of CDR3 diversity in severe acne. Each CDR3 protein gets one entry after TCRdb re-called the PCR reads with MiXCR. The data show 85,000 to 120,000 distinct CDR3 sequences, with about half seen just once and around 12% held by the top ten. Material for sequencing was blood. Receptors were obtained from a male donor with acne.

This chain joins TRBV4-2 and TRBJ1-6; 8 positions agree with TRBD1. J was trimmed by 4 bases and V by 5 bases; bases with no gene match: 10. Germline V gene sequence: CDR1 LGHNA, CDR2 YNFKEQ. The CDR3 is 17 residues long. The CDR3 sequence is CASSSEDRAAYNSPLHF. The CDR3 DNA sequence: TGTGCCAGCAGCTCCGAGGACAGGGCGGCATATAATTCACCCCTCCACTTT.

CDR3 sequence: CASSNDRLRTEAFF. The DNA for the CDR3 is TGTGCCAGCAGTAACGACAGGTTGCGCACTGAAGCTTTCTTT. This chain joins TRBV2 and TRBJ1-1; possibly TRBD1 for D (6 bases). Germline CDR1 SNHLY, CDR2 FYNNEI. The V gene lost 5 bases and the J gene lost 4 bases, with 14 bases spanning the gap. This CDR3 spans 14 amino acids.

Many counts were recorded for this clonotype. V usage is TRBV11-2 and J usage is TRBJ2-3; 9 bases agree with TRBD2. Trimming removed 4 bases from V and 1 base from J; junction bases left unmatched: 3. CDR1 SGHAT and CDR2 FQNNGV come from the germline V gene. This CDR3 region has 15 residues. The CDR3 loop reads CASSSRTSGTDTQYF. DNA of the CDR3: TGTGCCAGCAGCTCAAGGACTAGCGGCACAGATACGCAGTATTTT.

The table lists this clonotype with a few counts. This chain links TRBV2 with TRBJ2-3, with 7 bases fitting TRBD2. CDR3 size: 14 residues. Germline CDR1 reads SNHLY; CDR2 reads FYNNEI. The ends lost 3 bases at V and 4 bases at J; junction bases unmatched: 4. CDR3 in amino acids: CASSESGTPDTQYF. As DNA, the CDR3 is TGTGCCAGCAGTGAGAGCGGGACCCCAGATACGCAGTATTTT.

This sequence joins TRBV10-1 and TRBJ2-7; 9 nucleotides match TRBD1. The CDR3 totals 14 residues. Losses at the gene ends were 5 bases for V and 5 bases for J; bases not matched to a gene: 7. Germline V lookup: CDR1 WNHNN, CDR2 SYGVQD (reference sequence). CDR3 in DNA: TGCGCCAGCAGTCCCGGACAGGGGTACCACGAGCAGTACTTC. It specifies CASSPGQGYHEQYF.

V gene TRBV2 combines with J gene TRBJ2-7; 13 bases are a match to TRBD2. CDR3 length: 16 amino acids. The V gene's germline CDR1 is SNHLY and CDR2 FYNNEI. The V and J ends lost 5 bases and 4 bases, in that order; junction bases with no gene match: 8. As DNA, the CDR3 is TGTGCCAGCAGTAGTATTACTAGCGGGAGGGAGTACGAGCAGTACTTC. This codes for CASSSITSGREYEQYF.

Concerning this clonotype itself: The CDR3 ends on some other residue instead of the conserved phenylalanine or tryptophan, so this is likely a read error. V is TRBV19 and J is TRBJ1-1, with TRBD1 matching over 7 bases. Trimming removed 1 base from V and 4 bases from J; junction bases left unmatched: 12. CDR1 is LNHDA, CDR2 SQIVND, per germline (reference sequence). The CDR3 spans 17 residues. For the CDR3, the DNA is TGTGCCAGTAGTATAGGAGGGACAGACGTTTGGATCACTGAAGCTTTCCTT. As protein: CASSIGGTDVWITEAFL.

This CDR3 is CASSLEYSSSKRQPQHF. CDR3 DNA: TGTGCCAGCAGTTTAGAGTATTCTTCCAGCAAACGTCAGCCCCAGCATTTT. This chain links TRBV12-3 or TRBV12-4 with TRBJ1-5; D gene unclear. Trimming took 1 base from V and 6 from J, leaving 19 bases between them. The CDR3 sequence is 17 residues long.

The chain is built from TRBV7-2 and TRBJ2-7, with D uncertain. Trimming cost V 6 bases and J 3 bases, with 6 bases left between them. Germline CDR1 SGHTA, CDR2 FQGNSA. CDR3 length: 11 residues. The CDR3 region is CASSPFYEQYF. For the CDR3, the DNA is TGTGCCAGCAGTCCATTCTACGAGCAGTACTTC.

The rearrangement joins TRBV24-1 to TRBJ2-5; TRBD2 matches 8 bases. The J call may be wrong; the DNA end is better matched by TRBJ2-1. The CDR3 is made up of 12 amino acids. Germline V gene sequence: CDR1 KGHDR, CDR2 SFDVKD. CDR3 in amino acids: CATNREGNEQFF. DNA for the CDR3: TGTGCCACGAATCGGGAGGGGAATGAGCAGTTCTTC.

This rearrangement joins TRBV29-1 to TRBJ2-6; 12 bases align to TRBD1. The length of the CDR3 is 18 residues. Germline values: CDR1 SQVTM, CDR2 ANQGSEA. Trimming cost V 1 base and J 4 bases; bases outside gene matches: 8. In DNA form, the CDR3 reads TGCAGCGTTGAAGTGGCGGGACAGGGGGCGCTCGGGGCCAACGTCCTGACTTTC. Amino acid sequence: CSVEVAGQGALGANVLTF.

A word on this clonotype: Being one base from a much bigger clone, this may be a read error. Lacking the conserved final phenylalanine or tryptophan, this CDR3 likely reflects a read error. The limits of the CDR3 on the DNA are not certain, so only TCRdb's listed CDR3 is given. This CDR3 is CASSRLAEVS. This sequence joins TRBV7-9 and TRBJ2-1; TRBD2 reflects the table's D call only, with no check against the DNA. The V gene's germline CDR1 is SEHNR and CDR2 FQNEAQ (reference sequence). The CDR3 region is 10 residues in length, termini included.